A single T cell receptor beta chain is shown here with its context. Antigen specificity is unknown. These data belong to a study of T cells in localized non-small cell lung cancer. Regarding the study as a whole: Of the top 100 tumor clones, median around 60 were in adjacent lung, more than 25 among its top 100.

The repertoire was sequenced with immunoSEQ multiplex PCR; TCRdb's copy has only in-frame clones and lacks some. The data contain 30,000 to 35,000 clones, about nine tenths of them singletons. The V and J ends lost 7 bases and 7 bases respectively, with 19 bases between them. The CDR3 consists of 15 residues. Germline V gene data show CDR1 as MDHEN and CDR2 as SYDVKM. The specimen comprised peripheral blood, sampled before any cancer treatment. This TCR came from a woman aged 35-70 years with stage I lung adenocarcinoma. The chain is built from TRBV28 and TRBJ1-4; D may be TRBD1 (5 bases). For the CDR3, the DNA is TGTGCCAGCACCAAAGAAACGACAGTGGCTGAAAAACTGTTTTTT. The encoded protein is CASTKETTVAEKLFF.